These 16 T cell receptor beta chains originate from one sample sequenced in a study of radiotherapy plus CTLA-4 blockade in lung cancer (dated by TCRdb to 2016 to 2019). Library method: the immunoSEQ multiplex PCR assay. TCRdb re-hosts the immuneACCESS table, in-frame sequences only. Its copies lack some clones; in the studies checked, an unresolved V gene accounts for under half of them, and the cause for the rest is not known. The sample has 45,000 to 55,000 clones on record, approximately 90% of them singletons. Approximately 8% of the sample rests with the top ten. The specimen comprised peripheral blood, sampled from a patient treated with radiotherapy plus ipilimumab. The receptors derive from a human donor with non-small cell lung cancer whose response to radiotherapy plus ipilimumab could not be evaluated.

This clone was observed once. The V gene is TRBV5-4, the J gene TRBJ1-1, with no clear D. CDR3 length: 12 amino acids. Deletions cut 4 bases from V and 10 bases from J, with 14 bases between. Germline assignment: CDR1 SGHNT and CDR2 YYREEE (reference sequence). The CDR3 here is CASSADTLGAFF. CDR3 sequence (DNA): TGTGCCAGCAGCGCCGACACACTAGGAGCTTTCTTT.

The V call is TRBV30, the J call TRBJ1-2; D gene unclear. In germline, CDR1 is GTSNPN, CDR2 SVGIG (reference sequence). The V end lost 2 bases, the J end lost 7 bases, and 23 bases lay between the germline ends. The CDR3 covers 16 residues. The DNA for the CDR3 is TGTGCCTGGAGTCGAGGCCGGAGGTTCGGAGTAGGTGGCTACACCTTC. Translation gives CAWSRGRRFGVGGYTF.

The chain recombines TRBV5-1 with TRBJ2-7; D not certain. The CDR3 is made up of 13 amino acids. V dropped 4 bases and J dropped 0 bases, with 8 bases sitting between them. Germline CDR1 reads SGHRS; CDR2 reads YFSETQ. CDR3 amino acids: CASSPMSSYEQYF. The DNA of the CDR3 is TGCGCCAGCAGCCCTATGAGCTCCTACGAGCAGTACTTC.

The chain is built from TRBV7-9 and TRBJ2-1, with 12 bases lining up with TRBD2. The CDR3 consists of 17 residues. Germline values: CDR1 SEHNR, CDR2 FQNEAQ (reference sequence). V was pared by 8 bases and J by 7 bases, with 15 bases of the junction left unmatched. The CDR3 DNA reads as TGTGCCAGCGGCGGAGCGACTAGCGGGGGATTCCGAAATGAGCAGTTCTTC. Amino acid sequence: CASGGATSGGFRNEQFF. Looking up the rest from reference TRBV7-9 and TRBJ2-1 gives the full variable domain: DTGVSQNPRHKITKRGQNVTFRCDPISEHNRLYWYRQTLGQGPEFLTYFQNEAQLEKSRLLSDRFSAERPKGSFSTLEIQRTEQGDSAMYLCASGGATSGGFRNEQFFGPGTRLTVL.

Regarding this clone: The junction departs from the called germline gene at one end, perhaps through a read error. The V gene is TRBV7-9, the J gene TRBJ1-2; unclear D gene. The V gene's germline CDR1 is SEHNR and CDR2 FQNEAQ (reference sequence). This CDR3 is 13 amino acids long. For the CDR3, the DNA is TGTGCCAGCAACTTACCGGGTAGCTATGGCTACACCTTC. Translated, it gives CASNLPGSYGYTF.

V gene TRBV5-4 combines with J gene TRBJ2-3, with a weak D call TRBD1 (5 bases). The ends were cut back, 2 bases at V and 2 bases at J, with 9 bases in the middle. In germline, CDR1 is SGHNT, CDR2 YYREEE (reference sequence). The CDR3 sequence is 14 residues long. CDR3 in DNA: TGTGCCAGCAGCTTAGGACACCCCACAGATACGCAGTATTTT. It specifies CASSLGHPTDTQYF.

V gene TRBV6-1 combines with J gene TRBJ1-5; TRBD1 matches 9 bases. With V trimmed by 7 bases and J by 3 bases, 7 bases remained unmatched. This CDR3 is 15 amino acids long. Germline-derived CDR1 and CDR2 are MNHNS and SASEGT. DNA for the CDR3: TGTGCCAGCAAGGGACAGGGTAACCTCAATCAGCCCCAGCATTTT. It codes for CASKGQGNLNQPQHF.

The chain links TRBV6-5 to TRBJ1-1; TRBD1 aligns across 7 bases. The length of the CDR3 is 14 residues. J was trimmed by 7 bases and V by 4 bases; bases with no gene match: 9. Germline lookup yields CDR1 MNHEY and CDR2 SVGAGI. The CDR3: CASSSDREFSEAFF. CDR3 nucleotides: TGTGCCAGCAGTTCTGACAGGGAATTCAGTGAAGCTTTCTTT.

The J gene is TRBJ2-5, the V gene TRBV5-1; TRBD2 matches 8 bases. CDR1 SGHRS and CDR2 YFSETQ come from the germline V gene. Unmatched junction bases numbered 9, after V lost 6 bases and J lost 5 bases. There are 14 residues in the CDR3. The CDR3 here is CASTYSGAEETQYF. The CDR3 bases are TGCGCCAGCACGTATAGCGGGGCCGAGGAGACCCAGTACTTC.

This clone was seen just once. This chain links TRBV7-9 with TRBJ1-1; 8 bases line up with TRBD1. This CDR3 comprises 15 residues. The germline CDR1 and CDR2 sequences are SEHNR and FQNEAQ (reference sequence). Unmatched junction bases numbered 9, after V lost 4 bases and J lost 5 bases. The chain's CDR3 is CASSSIGQGRTEAFF. DNA for the CDR3: TGTGCCAGCAGCTCCATCGGACAGGGTAGGACTGAAGCTTTCTTT.

V usage is TRBV11-2 and J usage is TRBJ2-6, with 7 positions matching TRBD1. The CDR3 loop spans 15 amino acids. Germline CDR1 and CDR2: SGHAT and FQNNGV. The V and J ends lost 3 bases and 3 bases, in that order; junction bases with no gene match: 2. CDR3 bases: TGTGCCAGCAGCTTTAGGGGGCATGGGGCCAACGTCCTGACTTTC. This gives the protein CASSFRGHGANVLTF.

The chain carries TRBV5-1 and TRBJ2-3; D ambiguous. This CDR3 is 15 amino acids long. The ends were cut back, 2 bases at V and 1 base at J, with 11 bases in the middle. In germline, CDR1 is SGHRS, CDR2 YFSETQ. The CDR3 reads CASSFGLKRTDTQYF. CDR3 nucleotide sequence: TGCGCCAGCAGCTTCGGGTTAAAGCGCACAGATACGCAGTATTTT.

V gene TRBV20-1 combines with J gene TRBJ2-1; 8 positions agree with TRBD2. The CDR3 is 11 amino acids. Trimming at V came to 6 bases and at J to 5 bases, leaving 0 bases not matched to a gene. Germline V gene data show CDR1 as DFQATT and CDR2 as SNEGSKA (reference sequence). The CDR3 here is CSAAGDNEQFF. The CDR3 DNA reads as TGCAGTGCAGCGGGAGACAATGAGCAGTTCTTC.

J is TRBJ1-2 and V is TRBV6-5, with D perhaps TRBD1 (5 bases). The length of the CDR3 is 15 residues. Germline V gene lookup returns CDR1 MNHEY and CDR2 SVGAGI. V was pared by 5 bases and J by 0 bases, with 13 bases between. The CDR3 DNA is TGTGCCAGCAGTCTGGTGGGGGGGTCTAACTATGGCTACACCTTC. The encoded protein is CASSLVGGSNYGYTF.

The chain links TRBV30 to TRBJ2-1; 9 bases map to TRBD2. CDR1 is GTSNPN and CDR2 is SVGIG in the germline V gene (reference sequence). This CDR3 has 16 amino acids. After removal of 4 bases from V and 5 bases from J, the junction contained 12 bases not matched to a gene. CDR3 sequence (DNA): TGTGCCTGGAATGGCATCGTAGCGGGAGTTAACAATGAGCAGTTCTTC. Amino acid sequence: CAWNGIVAGVNNEQFF.

This clone appeared a few times. The rearrangement links TRBV4-3 to TRBJ1-2; TRBD1 might be the D (5 bases). CDR3 size: 15 residues. V was pared by 1 base and J by 5 bases, with 14 bases between. CDR1 and CDR2 (germline): LGHNA, YSLEER. The CDR3 protein is CASSQGVRALYGYTF. The CDR3 nucleotides read TGCGCCAGCAGCCAAGGTGTCAGGGCCCTTTATGGCTACACCTTC.